Shown below are 11 T cell receptor beta chains from a single sample sequenced in a study of Graves' ophthalmopathy and Graves' hyperthyroidism (dated by TCRdb to about 2018). The listed sequencing device is Illumina HiSeq 2000. TCR beta CDR3 regions were amplified from RNA transcripts for repertoire sequencing. HTBI primers and the Qiagen OneStep RT-PCR kit were used in a first-round RT-PCR, which was followed by a second-round multiplex PCR, size selection and purification. TCRdb reanalyzed the raw reads on its own, using fastp at Q25 for trimming and MiXCR for clone calling, and kept in-frame beta chains. Rows merge per CDR3 protein into single entries with the most common DNA and genes. In all, the sample holds some 1.1 million distinct CDR3 sequences, and about 38% of those were seen once. The ten largest clones represent around 10% of the sample. The sequenced material came from peripheral blood or thyroid tissue (not recorded which). The receptors stem from an adult man with Graves' hyperthyroidism.

The chain carries TRBV6-5 and TRBJ2-2; 12 bases map to TRBD2. Germline assignment: CDR1 MNHEY and CDR2 SVGAGI. The CDR3 extends over 17 amino acids. Trimming at V came to 3 bases and at J to 5 bases, leaving 7 bases not matched to a gene. The DNA of the CDR3 is TGTGCCAGCAGTTATCCGAAGGGACTAGCGGGTACCGGGGAGCTGTTTTTT. Translation gives CASSYPKGLAGTGELFF.

This clonotype was picked up many times. The CDR3 DNA sequence: TGTGCCAGCAGGTCTAATATGAACACTGAAGCTTTCTTT. It codes for CASRSNMNTEAFF. This chain joins TRBV12-3 or TRBV12-4 and TRBJ1-1; D unclear. There are 13 residues in the CDR3. With 6 bases removed from V and 0 bases from J, the gap between germline ends came to 8 bases.

This clonotype was detected ten times or more. The V gene is TRBV12-3 or TRBV12-4, the J gene TRBJ1-2; 8 bases align to TRBD1. CDR3 length: 13 residues. The junction had 6 bases not matched to a gene; V was cut back by 5 bases and J by 7 bases. CDR3 region: CASSPDGTGGYTF. The DNA of the CDR3 is TGTGCCAGCAGTCCTGACGGGACAGGTGGCTACACCTTC.

A few counts support this clonotype. The chain uses TRBV6-1 and TRBJ2-3, with TRBD2 matching 13 bases. V shed 5 bases and J 1 base; nucleotides not matched to a gene: 15. The CDR3 covers 20 residues. The V gene's germline CDR1 is MNHNS and CDR2 SASEGT. The CDR3 DNA is TGTGCCAGCAGTTACTCGAGTTCCCAGGGACTAGCGGGACGCACAGATACGCAGTATTTT. Translated, it gives CASSYSSSQGLAGRTDTQYF.

For the CDR3, the DNA is TGTGCCAGCAGCTCTTGGTCGGGACAATGGAACACCGGGGAGCTGTTTTTT. This encodes CASSSWSGQWNTGELFF. This chain uses TRBV6-5 with TRBJ2-2, with a tentative D call TRBD1 (6 bases). CDR3 length: 17 amino acids. CDR1 and CDR2 (germline): MNHEY, SVGAGI. The V gene lost 6 bases and the J gene lost 1 base, with 18 bases spanning the gap.

This clonotype was observed once. Just one base apart from a much larger clone, this may be a read error. The chain carries TRBV25-1 and TRBJ1-2, with a weak D call TRBD1 (6 bases). Trimming pared 10 bases from V and 7 bases from J, leaving 16 bases between. This CDR3 spans 12 amino acids. Germline V lookup: CDR1 MGHDK, CDR2 SYGVNS. The CDR3 here is CATTQGFAGYTF. The CDR3 DNA follows: TGTGCCACCACCCAGGGGTTCGCTGGCTACACCTTC.

This clonotype was detected ten times or more. The chain carries TRBV10-3 and TRBJ2-6, with 7 bases matching TRBD1. V gave up 4 bases and J gave up 4 bases; unmatched junction bases: 4. Germline CDR1 and CDR2: ENHRY and SYGVKD. There are 15 residues in the CDR3. CDR3 coding DNA: TGTGCCATCAGTGCAACAGGGGCAGGGGCCAACGTCCTGACTTTC. This translates into CAISATGAGANVLTF.

This clonotype was detected only a few times. V is TRBV7-2 and J is TRBJ1-6; D remains unclear. The germline CDR1 and CDR2 sequences are SGHTA and FQGNSA. Trimming removed 5 bases at V and 6 bases at J, with 11 bases between. The CDR3 contains 14 residues. CDR3 DNA: TGTGCCAGCAGCCCGCGACGGACTAATTCACCCCTCCACTTT. This translates into CASSPRRTNSPLHF.

About this clonotype itself: It may be a read error: a sequence one base away is much more abundant. This chain uses TRBV20-1 with TRBJ2-7; 9 bases align to TRBD1. The CDR3 extends over 13 amino acids. CDR1 is DFQATT, CDR2 SNEGSKA, per germline (reference sequence). V lost 3 bases to trimming and J lost 9 bases; unmatched junction nucleotides: 9. The CDR3 sequence: CSASVGTGNGQYF. In DNA, the CDR3 is TGCAGTGCTAGTGTTGGGACAGGGAACGGGCAGTACTTC.

This rearrangement joins TRBV7-9 to TRBJ2-7; 8 bases are shared with TRBD1. V was pared by 5 bases and J by 3 bases, with 9 bases of the junction left unmatched. The germline V gene encodes CDR1 SEHNR and CDR2 FQNEAQ (reference sequence). CDR3 length: 15 residues. The CDR3 DNA is TGTGCCAGCAGCGCCCCCGGGACAGGTCACTACGAGCAGTACTTC. It yields the protein CASSAPGTGHYEQYF.

At least ten counts were recorded for this clonotype. The chain links TRBV20-1 to TRBJ1-1; D is unclear. V shed 7 bases and J shed 7 bases, with 13 bases lying between them. This CDR3 contains 11 residues. Germline lookup yields CDR1 DFQATT and CDR2 SNEGSKA (reference sequence). This CDR3 reads CSVTLGSEAFF. CDR3 sequence (DNA): TGCAGTGTTACTTTGGGAAGTGAAGCTTTCTTT.